This TCR beta chain was found in a study of shared clonotypes between healthy human individuals. As for the study in general: Participating donors consisted of two women and a few men aged 18 to 49. A donor's plate count was three for CD4 naive and three for CD4 memory; CD8 naive had two and CD8 memory one.

Note on this clone: Its target is unknown.

Findings and caveats of the study: Generally, naive subsets came out with larger estimated richness than memory subsets. There were few donors, and this limited the genetic and exposure-history diversity represented.

Profiled with immunoSEQ multiplex PCR; TCRdb holds only in-frame clones, not every one. The table shows some 1,100,000 clones, with around 82% occurring only once. CDR3 length: 14 amino acids. V was clipped by 5 bases and J by 4 bases; unmatched bases: 4. The germline CDR1 and CDR2 sequences are MGHDK and SYGVNS. The rearrangement joins TRBV25-1 to TRBJ2-3, with 9 nucleotides matching TRBD1. Sequenced material: memory CD4+ T cells from PBMCs. The sample's subset: CD45RA-negative fraction. The TCR comes from a man aged 18 to 29 in good health. Some clones in this sample may be carry-over from other donors' samples. The DNA of the CDR3 is TGTGCCAGCAGTCGGGGACAGGGTCCAGATACGCAGTATTTT. Residues: CASSRGQGPDTQYF.